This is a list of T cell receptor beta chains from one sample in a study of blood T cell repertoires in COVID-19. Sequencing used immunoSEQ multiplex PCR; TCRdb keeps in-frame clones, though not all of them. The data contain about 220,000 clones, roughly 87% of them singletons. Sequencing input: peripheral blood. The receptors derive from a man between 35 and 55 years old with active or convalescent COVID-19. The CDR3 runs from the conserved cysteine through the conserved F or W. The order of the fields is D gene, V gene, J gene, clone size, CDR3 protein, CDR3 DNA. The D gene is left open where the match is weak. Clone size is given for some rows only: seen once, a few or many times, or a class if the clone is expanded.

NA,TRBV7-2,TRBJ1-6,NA,CASSSQALGNSPLHF,TGTGCCAGCAGCTCCCAGGCTCTCGGTAATTCACCCCTCCACTTT
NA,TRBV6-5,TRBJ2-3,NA,CASSGAGSTDTQYF,TGTGCCAGCAGCGGAGCAGGGAGCACAGATACGCAGTATTTT
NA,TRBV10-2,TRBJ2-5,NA,CASSDLLASQETQYF,TGCGCCAGCAGTGATCTCCTAGCGAGCCAAGAGACCCAGTACTTC
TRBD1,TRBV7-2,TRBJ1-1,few,CASSVEYRGGWTEAFF,TGTGCCAGCAGCGTCGAGTACAGGGGCGGTTGGACTGAAGCTTTCTTT
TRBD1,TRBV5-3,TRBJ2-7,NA,CARRLRDRELDEQYF,TGTGCCAGAAGGCTGAGGGACAGGGAACTGGACGAGCAGTACTTC
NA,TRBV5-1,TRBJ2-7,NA,CASSLSPLGQVFSYEQYF,TGCGCCAGCAGCTTGTCCCCGTTGGGCCAGGTCTTCTCCTACGAGCAGTACTTC
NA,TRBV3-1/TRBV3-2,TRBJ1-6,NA,CASTQGKNSPLHF,TGTGCCAGCACACAGGGTAAAAATTCACCCCTCCACTTT
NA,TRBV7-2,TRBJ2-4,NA,CASSSRGGPRGNIQYF,TGTGCCAGCAGCTCGAGGGGGGGGCCGAGGGGAAACATTCAGTACTTC
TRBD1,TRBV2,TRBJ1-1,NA,CASSAGQLNTEAFF,TGTGCCAGCAGCGCGGGACAGCTGAACACTGAAGCTTTCTTT
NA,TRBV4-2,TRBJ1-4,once,CASSPSEKLFF,TGTGCCAGCAGCCCGTCGGAGAAACTGTTTTTT
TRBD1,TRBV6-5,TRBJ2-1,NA,CASSYGTGAYNEQFF,TGTGCCAGCAGTTACGGGACAGGGGCCTACAATGAGCAGTTCTTC
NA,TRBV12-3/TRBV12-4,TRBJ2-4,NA,CASSLDRKNIQYF,TGTGCCAGCAGTTTAGACAGAAAAAACATTCAGTACTTC
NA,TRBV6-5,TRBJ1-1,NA,CASAGTANTEAFF,TGTGCCAGCGCGGGGACGGCGAACACTGAAGCTTTCTTT
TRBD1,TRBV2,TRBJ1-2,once,CASSARDSSIRSGYTF,TGTGCCAGCAGTGCCCGGGACAGCTCCATTCGCTCTGGCTACACCTTC
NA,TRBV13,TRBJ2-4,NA,CASSLLGIRGENIQYF,TGTGCCAGCAGCTTATTGGGCATCAGGGGGGAAAACATTCAGTACTTC
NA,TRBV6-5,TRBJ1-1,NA,CASSPPWPNTEAFF,TGTGCCAGCAGTCCCCCTTGGCCGAACACTGAAGCTTTCTTT
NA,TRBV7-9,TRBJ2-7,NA,CASSLDFGGSYEQYF,TGTGCCAGCAGCTTAGACTTTGGCGGGTCCTACGAGCAGTACTTC
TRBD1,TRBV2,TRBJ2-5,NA,CASRDRVETQYF,TGTGCCAGCAGGGACAGGGTTGAGACCCAGTACTTC
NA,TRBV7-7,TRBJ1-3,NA,CASSLATKKKGGVGNTIYF,TGTGCCAGCAGCTTAGCTACTAAAAAGAAAGGGGGGGTAGGAAACACCATATATTTT
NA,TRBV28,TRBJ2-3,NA,CASSLGRDTQYF,TGTGCCAGCAGTTTAGGGAGAGATACGCAGTATTTT
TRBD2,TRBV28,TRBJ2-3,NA,CASSLSRGGRKLNTDTQYF,TGTGCCAGCAGTCTATCACGGGGGGGACGTAAACTTAACACAGATACGCAGTATTTT
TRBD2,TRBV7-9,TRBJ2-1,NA,CASSPFQSSGSYNEQFF,TGTGCCAGCAGCCCCTTCCAGTCTAGCGGCTCCTACAATGAGCAGTTCTTC
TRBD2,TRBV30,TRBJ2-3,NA,CAWSVSSGEADTQYF,TGTGCCTGGAGTGTGTCTAGCGGGGAGGCAGATACGCAGTATTTT
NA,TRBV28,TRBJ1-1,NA,CASSPPLGGTEAFF,TGTGCCAGCAGCCCTCCCCTCGGTGGCACTGAAGCTTTCTTT
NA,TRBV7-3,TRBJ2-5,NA,CASSLNWAETQYF,TGTGCCAGCAGCTTAAATTGGGCGGAGACCCAGTACTTC
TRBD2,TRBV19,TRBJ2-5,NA,CASSIGGGRKETQYF,TGTGCCAGTAGTATCGGCGGGGGTCGAAAAGAGACCCAGTACTTC
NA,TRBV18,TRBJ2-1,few,CASSRLEDYEQFF,TGTGCCAGCTCGAGGCTAGAAGATTATGAGCAGTTCTTC
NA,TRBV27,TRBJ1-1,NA,CASSLWGAEAFF,TGTGCCAGCAGTTTATGGGGGGCTGAAGCTTTCTTT
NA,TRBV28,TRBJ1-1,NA,CASSLLRTLNTEAFF,TGTGCCAGCAGTTTATTACGGACATTGAACACTGAAGCTTTCTTT
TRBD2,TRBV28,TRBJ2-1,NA,CASSLPAGPYNEQFF,TGTGCCAGCAGTTTGCCAGCGGGACCATACAATGAGCAGTTCTTC
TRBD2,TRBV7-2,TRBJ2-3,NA,CASSFTSGGYTDTQYF,TGTGCCAGCAGCTTCACTAGCGGGGGTTACACAGATACGCAGTATTTT
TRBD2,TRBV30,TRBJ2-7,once,CAWRGPSGVYEQYF,TGTGCCTGGAGGGGGCCTAGCGGGGTCTACGAGCAGTACTTC
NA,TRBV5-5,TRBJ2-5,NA,CASSSRGYGETQYF,TGTGCCAGCAGCTCCCGGGGTTATGGGGAGACCCAGTACTTC
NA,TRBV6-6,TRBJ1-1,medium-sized,CASRWEGGGTEAFF,TGTGCCAGCCGATGGGAGGGGGGAGGGACTGAAGCTTTCTTT
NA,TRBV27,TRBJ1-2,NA,CATTRVGDYRYTF,TGTGCCACCACCCGGGTAGGGGACTATCGCTACACCTTC
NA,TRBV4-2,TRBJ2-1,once,CASSPEVTTYNEQFF,TGTGCCAGCAGCCCTGAAGTGACTACGTACAATGAGCAGTTCTTC
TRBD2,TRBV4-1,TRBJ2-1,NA,CASSPQRSSGRQNEQFF,TGCGCCAGCAGCCCCCAAAGATCTAGCGGGAGACAGAATGAGCAGTTCTTC
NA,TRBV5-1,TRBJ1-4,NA,CASSLDPGGYEKLFF,TGCGCCAGCAGCTTGGACCCGGGGGGATATGAAAAACTGTTTTTT
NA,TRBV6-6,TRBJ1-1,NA,CASSYIGSQFGTEAFF,TGTGCCAGCAGTTACATCGGGAGCCAATTTGGCACTGAAGCTTTCTTT
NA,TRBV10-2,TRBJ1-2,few,CASSAGFYGYTF,TGCGCCAGCAGTGCAGGTTTTTATGGCTACACCTTC
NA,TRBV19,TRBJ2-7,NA,CASSIKRHPYEQYF,TGTGCCAGTAGTATTAAGCGGCACCCCTACGAGCAGTACTTC
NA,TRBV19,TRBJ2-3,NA,CASSIAAGASAYTDTQYF,TGTGCCAGTAGTATAGCGGCTGGGGCTAGCGCCTACACAGATACGCAGTATTTT
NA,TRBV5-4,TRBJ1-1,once,CASSLKTGPRGTEAFF,TGTGCCAGCAGCTTGAAGACGGGGCCGCGGGGCACTGAAGCTTTCTTT
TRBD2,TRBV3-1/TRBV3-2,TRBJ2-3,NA,CASSLPATSVPQYF,TGTGCCAGCAGCCTCCCCGCTACTAGCGTTCCGCAGTATTTT